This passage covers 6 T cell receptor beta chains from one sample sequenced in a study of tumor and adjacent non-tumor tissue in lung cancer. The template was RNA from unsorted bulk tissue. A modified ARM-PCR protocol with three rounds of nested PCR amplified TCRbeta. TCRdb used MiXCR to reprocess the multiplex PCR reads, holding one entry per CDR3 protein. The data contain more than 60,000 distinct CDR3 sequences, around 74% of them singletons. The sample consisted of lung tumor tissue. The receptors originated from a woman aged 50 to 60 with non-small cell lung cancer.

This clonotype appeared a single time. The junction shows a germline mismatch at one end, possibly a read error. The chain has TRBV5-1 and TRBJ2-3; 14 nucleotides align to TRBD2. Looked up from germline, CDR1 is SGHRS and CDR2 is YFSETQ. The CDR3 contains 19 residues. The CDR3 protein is CARSPPGTSGSVPTDTQYF. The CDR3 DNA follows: TGCGCCCGCAGCCCCCCCGGGACTAGCGGGAGTGTTCCCACAGATACACAGTATTTT. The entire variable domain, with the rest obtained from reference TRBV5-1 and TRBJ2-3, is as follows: KAGVTQTPRYLIKTRGQQVTLSCSPISGHRSVSWYQQTPGQGLQFLFEYFSETQRNKGNFPGRFSGRQFSNSRSEMNVSTLELGDSALYLCARSPPGTSGSVPTDTQYFGPGTRLTVL.

Here the CDR3 DNA reads TGCGCCAGCAGTGCCCGTCAGGGGACATACCCAAACTGTGGATACACCTTC. This sequence encodes CASSARQGTYPNCGYTF. The chain carries TRBV4-1 and TRBJ1-2; D perhaps matches TRBD1 (6 bases). The CDR3 sequence is 17 residues long. Germline CDR1 MGHRA, CDR2 YSYEKL. The V end lost 6 bases, the J end lost 11 bases, and 31 bases lay between the germline ends.

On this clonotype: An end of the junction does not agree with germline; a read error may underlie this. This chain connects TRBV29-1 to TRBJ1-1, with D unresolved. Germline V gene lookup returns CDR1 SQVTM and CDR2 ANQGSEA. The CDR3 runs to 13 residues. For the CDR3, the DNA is TGCATCGTTGAGTGGCAAGAGGGTACTGAAGCTTTCTTT. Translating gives CIVEWQEGTEAFF.

DNA of the CDR3: TGTGCCAGCAGCCGGACAGGGAGCATATATACGCAGTATTTT. This codes for CASSRTGSIYTQYF. This chain joins TRBV6-4 and TRBJ2-3, with 8 nucleotides matching TRBD1. Trimming took 6 bases from V and 7 from J; bases not matched to a gene: 9. CDR3 size: 14 residues. CDR1 is MRHNA and CDR2 is SNTAGT in the germline V gene.

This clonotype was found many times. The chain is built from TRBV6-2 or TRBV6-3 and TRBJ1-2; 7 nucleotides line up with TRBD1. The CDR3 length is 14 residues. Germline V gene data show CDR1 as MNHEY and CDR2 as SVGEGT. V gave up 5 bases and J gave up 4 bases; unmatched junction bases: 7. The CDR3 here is CASSIRQGVYGYTF. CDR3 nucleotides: TGTGCCAGCAGTATCAGACAGGGCGTCTATGGCTACACCTTC.

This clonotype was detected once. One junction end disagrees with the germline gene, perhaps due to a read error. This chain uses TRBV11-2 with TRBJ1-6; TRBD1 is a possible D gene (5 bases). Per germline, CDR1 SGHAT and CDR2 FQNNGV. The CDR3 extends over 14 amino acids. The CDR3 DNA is TGTGCCAGCAGCCTAGAGAGGGGTAATTCACCCCTCCATTTT. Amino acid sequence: CASSLERGNSPLHF.